This TCR beta chain was observed in a study of cytomegalovirus exposure and HLA in healthy donors. Study-wide points: Cytomegalovirus-associated status was assigned to 150 or so TCR beta chains. Data from an earlier analysis indicated that most TCR beta V segments were productive either about 90% or about 30% of the time. The study had only CMV serostatus as immune exposure information.

Healthy bone marrow donors formed the donor group. Trimming removed 4 bases from V and 6 bases from J, with 14 bases in between. The CDR3 runs 14 residues. The germline CDR1 and CDR2 sequences are SGHDN and FVKESK. Worth noting for this clone: The antigen remains unidentified.

The PCR employed 60 Vbeta primers together with 13 Jbeta primers. This table comes from immunoSEQ multiplex PCR, and its TCRdb copy is limited to in-frame clones, with some not included. Among fewer than 250,000 clones listed, roughly four fifths were seen once. Sequencing used PBMCs. The V and J genes are TRBV14 and TRBJ2-3; D is undetermined. The receptor's source is a woman between 25 and 40 years old in good health and CMV-seropositive. The CDR3 bases are TGTGCCAGCAGCCCAAGCCGTCGTGCGGATACGCAGTATTTT. Translation gives CASSPSRRADTQYF.